These 27 T cell receptor beta chains were all obtained from the same sample, sequenced in a study of cytomegalovirus exposure and HLA in healthy donors. Repertoires were generated with immunoSEQ multiplex PCR, while TCRdb's copy carries only in-frame clones and drops some. The sample yields fewer than 250,000 clones, roughly 86% seen once. Sample: PBMCs. These receptors originate from a woman aged 18-35 years in good health and CMV-seronegative.

The V call is TRBV5-6, the J call TRBJ1-1; possibly TRBD1 for D (5 bases). Germline V lookup: CDR1 SGHDT, CDR2 YYEEEE. The CDR3 consists of 15 residues. Trimming shortened V by 0 bases and J by 0 bases, and 9 bases separated the two germline ends. The CDR3 nucleotides read TGTGCCAGCAGCTTGGCTAGGGGTATGAACACTGAAGCTTTCTTT. Translation: CASSLARGMNTEAFF.

This chain links TRBV13 with TRBJ2-1; D perhaps matches TRBD2 (5 bases). Germline assignment: CDR1 PRHDT and CDR2 FYEKMQ (reference sequence). The CDR3 covers 17 residues. V lost 8 bases, J lost 3 bases, and 23 bases lay in between. In nucleotides, the CDR3 is TGTGCCAGCTCAGCCCCCCCCGCGGAGGTGTACTACAATGAGCAGTTCTTC. As protein: CASSAPPAEVYYNEQFF. Full variable domain (rest looked up from reference TRBV13 and TRBJ2-1): AAGVIQSPRHLIKEKRETATLKCYPIPRHDTVYWYQQGPGQDPQFLISFYEKMQSDKGSIPDRFSAQQFSDYHSELNMSSLELGDSALYFCASSAPPAEVYYNEQFFGPGTRLTVL.

This chain joins TRBV6-6 and TRBJ2-3; D gene unclear. CDR3 length: 14 residues. The germline CDR1 and CDR2 sequences are MNHNY and SVGAGI (reference sequence). The V and J ends lost 0 bases and 3 bases respectively, with 7 bases between them. As DNA, the CDR3 is TGTGCCAGCAGTTACTCCGTCGGTACAGATACGCAGTATTTT. Encoded protein: CASSYSVGTDTQYF.

This clone was recorded once. The V and J genes are TRBV28 and TRBJ2-7; possibly TRBD1 for D (6 bases). V was pared by 5 bases and J by 7 bases, with 27 bases between. The CDR3 sequence is 17 residues long. Germline CDR1 and CDR2: MDHEN and SYDVKM. The CDR3 nucleotides read TGTGCCAGCAGTCCGTTACCGTTACAGGGCCCATGGAGGGAGCAGTACTTC. This translates into CASSPLPLQGPWREQYF.

This clone was seen once. V usage is TRBV30 and J usage is TRBJ2-7; 13 nucleotides align to TRBD2. Germline trimming cut 4 bases from V and 7 bases from J; bases unmatched to any gene: 7. The CDR3 consists of 14 residues. Per the germline V gene, CDR1 is GTSNPN and CDR2 is SVGIG (reference sequence). The CDR3 coding sequence is TGTGCCTGGATGTCGGGACTAGCGGGGTATGAGCAGTACTTC. It specifies CAWMSGLAGYEQYF.

V is TRBV5-1 and J is TRBJ1-1; 7 bases match TRBD1. With 4 bases clipped from V and 0 bases from J, the junction kept 3 bases outside the gene matches. The CDR3 totals 14 residues. Per germline, CDR1 SGHRS and CDR2 YFSETQ. The CDR3 sequence: CASSGGQLNTEAFF. DNA of the CDR3: TGCGCCAGCAGCGGGGGACAGCTGAACACTGAAGCTTTCTTT. The full variable domain, in which reference TRBV5-1 and TRBJ1-1 provide the parts outside the CDR3, is KAGVTQTPRYLIKTRGQQVTLSCSPISGHRSVSWYQQTPGQGLQFLFEYFSETQRNKGNFPGRFSGRQFSNSRSEMNVSTLELGDSALYLCASSGGQLNTEAFFGQGTRLTVV.

The chain is built from TRBV6-1 and TRBJ2-1, with D uncertain. The V gene's germline CDR1 is MNHNS and CDR2 SASEGT. V was cut by 1 base and J by 8 bases, with 9 bases left in between. This CDR3 is 13 amino acids long. Here the CDR3 reads CASSEVGEDEQFF. CDR3 DNA sequence: TGTGCCAGCAGTGAAGTTGGCGAGGATGAGCAGTTCTTC.

The chain joins TRBV11-2 to TRBJ2-3, with TRBD2 matching 7 bases. The V and J ends lost 1 base and 5 bases, in that order; junction bases with no gene match: 9. Germline V lookup: CDR1 SGHAT, CDR2 FQNNGV. This CDR3 contains 16 residues. The CDR3, as DNA: TGTGCCAGCAGCTTAGTGGTGGGTCCTAGCGGAGATACGCAGTATTTT. This gives the protein CASSLVVGPSGDTQYF.

V usage is TRBV7-9 and J usage is TRBJ1-5; 7 positions agree with TRBD1. The germline CDR1 and CDR2 sequences are SEHNR and FQNEAQ (reference sequence). Losses at the gene ends were 3 bases for V and 4 bases for J; bases not matched to a gene: 12. The CDR3 sequence is 17 residues long. The CDR3 DNA sequence: TGTGCCAGCAGCTTGTACCCGGGACAGCGTGAAAATCAGCCCCAGCATTTT. This translates into CASSLYPGQRENQPQHF.

The chain joins TRBV19 to TRBJ1-1, with a possible D match to TRBD1 (6 bases). Trimming pared 8 bases from V and 1 base from J, leaving 14 bases between. CDR3 length: 14 residues. The germline CDR1 and CDR2 sequences are LNHDA and SQIVND (reference sequence). The CDR3 is CASQREGGNTEAFF. The CDR3 DNA follows: TGTGCCAGTCAAAGGGAGGGGGGGAACACTGAAGCTTTCTTT.

The chain recombines TRBV10-3 with TRBJ2-1, with D perhaps TRBD2 (6 bases). Germline values: CDR1 ENHRY, CDR2 SYGVKD. Trimming shortened V by 8 bases and J by 0 bases, and 17 bases separated the two germline ends. The CDR3 totals 16 residues. The CDR3 loop is CAIALMAGSSYNEQFF. Written as DNA, the CDR3 is TGTGCCATCGCTTTGATGGCGGGGAGCTCCTACAATGAGCAGTTCTTC.

The chain employs TRBV5-1 and TRBJ2-1; 8 positions agree with TRBD2. The trim removed 5 bases at V and 9 bases at J, leaving 10 bases unmatched. Per germline, CDR1 SGHRS and CDR2 YFSETQ. The CDR3 extends over 14 amino acids. The DNA for the CDR3 is TGCGCCAGCAGTCCGTTCCGGGAGGGGGGTGAGCAGTTCTTC. It is translated as CASSPFREGGEQFF.

The chain uses TRBV12-5 and TRBJ2-3; TRBD1 is a possible D gene (6 bases). V was clipped by 8 bases and J by 2 bases, with 14 bases between them. The V gene's germline CDR1 is LGHNT and CDR2 FRNRAP. The CDR3 consists of 14 residues. CDR3 in DNA: TGTGCTAGTACGAAACAGGGTCCCACAGATACGCAGTATTTT. Translating it yields CASTKQGPTDTQYF.

V usage is TRBV15 and J usage is TRBJ2-4; D is uncertain. Germline-derived CDR1 and CDR2 are LNHNV and YYDKDF (reference sequence). The length of the CDR3 is 15 residues. V was shortened by 4 bases and J by 0 bases, with 10 bases between the two germline ends. The CDR3 nucleotides are TGTGCCACCAGCAACCTAGAACTAGCCAAAAACATTCAGTACTTC. Encoded protein: CATSNLELAKNIQYF.

As concerns this clone: Within the sample, other DNA sequences also encode this same CDR3. The chain employs TRBV27 and TRBJ1-1; no clear D gene. Germline CDR1 is MNHEY and CDR2 is SMNVEV (reference sequence). This CDR3 region has 14 residues. Trimming cost V 2 bases and J 1 base, with 8 bases left between them. The CDR3 reads CASSLGPGNTEAFF. DNA of the CDR3: TGTGCCAGCAGTTTAGGTCCGGGGAACACTGAAGCTTTCTTT.

On this clone: Other DNA sequences from this sample encode an identical CDR3 as well. The chain recombines TRBV18 with TRBJ2-7, with TRBD2 matching 10 bases. Germline CDR1 reads KGHSH; CDR2 reads LQKENI. V shed 3 bases, J shed 5 bases, and the junction held 10 bases outside the gene matches. This CDR3 comprises 16 residues. The CDR3, as DNA: TGTGCCAGCTCACCCCCAGGCCTAGCGGGAGTGGACGAGCAGTACTTC. This encodes CASSPPGLAGVDEQYF.

This chain links TRBV19 with TRBJ1-1, with no clear D. Germline CDR1 is LNHDA and CDR2 is SQIVND (reference sequence). The V end was cut by 5 bases, the J end by 0 bases, with 10 bases between. The CDR3 totals 14 residues. The CDR3 loop reads CASSLHDMNTEAFF. Written as DNA, the CDR3 is TGTGCCAGTAGTTTACACGATATGAACACTGAAGCTTTCTTT.

As DNA, the CDR3 is TGTGCCAGCAGCTCGGACAGAACCCCCCAAGAGACCCAGTACTTC. Residues: CASSSDRTPQETQYF. The chain couples TRBV11-2 to TRBJ2-5; D perhaps matches TRBD1 (6 bases). The V gene's germline CDR1 is SGHAT and CDR2 FQNNGV. The CDR3 is 15 amino acids. V gave up 4 bases and J gave up 1 base, with 13 bases separating them.

This sequence joins TRBV6-1 and TRBJ1-6, with a possible D match to TRBD1 (5 bases). Germline lookup yields CDR1 MNHNS and CDR2 SASEGT. The CDR3 has 13 residues. V was clipped by 3 bases and J by 11 bases, with 11 bases between them. The CDR3 DNA reads as TGTGCCAGCAGTGACGGGGGTTCTACACCCCTCCACTTT. It specifies CASSDGGSTPLHF.

The chain couples TRBV4-1 to TRBJ2-6; D is perhaps TRBD2 (6 bases). V dropped 3 bases and J dropped 1 base, with 7 bases sitting between them. The CDR3 consists of 15 residues. Germline V gene sequence: CDR1 MGHRA, CDR2 YSYEKL. As DNA, the CDR3 is TGCGCCAGCAGCCAGGAGGGTTCTGGGGCCAACGTCCTGACTTTC. Protein: CASSQEGSGANVLTF.

This rearrangement joins TRBV27 to TRBJ1-5, with 11 bases that match TRBD1. V was pared by 6 bases and J by 2 bases, with 12 bases of the junction left unmatched. This CDR3 has 18 residues. Germline loops: CDR1 MNHEY, CDR2 SMNVEV (reference sequence). CDR3 in amino acids: CASRSGTGGISGNQPQHF. As DNA, the CDR3 is TGTGCCAGCAGGTCCGGGACAGGGGGAATAAGTGGCAATCAGCCCCAGCATTTT.

The gene calls are TRBV2 and TRBJ1-5; 7 bases are a match to TRBD1. The V segment lost 7 bases and the J segment 5 bases; nucleotides outside the gene matches: 8. Germline loops: CDR1 SNHLY, CDR2 FYNNEI. This CDR3 has 14 residues. This chain's CDR3 is CASTWGQQYQPQHF. The CDR3 DNA reads as TGTGCCAGCACTTGGGGACAGCAATATCAGCCCCAGCATTTT.

The table lists this clone with a count of one. V and J are TRBV27 and TRBJ1-3; 8 bases align to TRBD1. J was trimmed by 10 bases and V by 6 bases; bases with no gene match: 20. The CDR3 contains 17 residues. The germline gives CDR1 MNHEY, CDR2 SMNVEV (reference sequence). The CDR3 here is CASSRKAGGGNLGTIYF. CDR3 in DNA: TGTGCCAGCAGCCGAAAGGCAGGGGGCGGCAATTTGGGGACCATATATTTT.

V and J are TRBV7-2 and TRBJ2-7; TRBD1 is a possible D gene (6 bases). Trimming left V 1 base short and J 5 bases short, with 9 bases between. Germline-derived CDR1 and CDR2 are SGHTA and FQGNSA. The CDR3 has 13 residues. CDR3 in amino acids: CASSLVGANEQYF. CDR3 sequence (DNA): TGTGCCAGCAGCTTAGTGGGGGCAAACGAGCAGTACTTC.

V is TRBV19 and J is TRBJ2-6; TRBD1 matches at 9 bases. The CDR3 is made up of 17 amino acids. J lost 0 bases, V lost 5 bases, and 5 bases had no gene match. Germline V lookup: CDR1 LNHDA, CDR2 SQIVND (reference sequence). As DNA, the CDR3 is TGTGCCAGTAGTCGGACAGGGGCCAGCTCTGGGGCCAACGTCCTGACTTTC. Translated: CASSRTGASSGANVLTF. Supplemented by reference TRBV19 and TRBJ2-6, the full variable domain reads DGGITQSPKYLFRKEGQNVTLSCEQNLNHDAMYWYRQDPGQGLRLIYYSQIVNDFQKGDIAEGYSVSREKKESFPLTVTSAQKNPTAFYLCASSRTGASSGANVLTFGAGSRLTVL.

This sequence joins TRBV6-5 and TRBJ2-4; D is possibly TRBD2 (5 bases). The CDR3 is 15 residues long. Trimming removed 6 bases at V and 0 bases at J, with 12 bases between. The germline gives CDR1 MNHEY, CDR2 SVGAGI. The CDR3: CASRSDGIAKNIQYF. The CDR3 bases are TGTGCCAGCAGATCCGACGGGATAGCCAAAAACATTCAGTACTTC.

The J gene is TRBJ2-1, the V gene TRBV5-1, with D perhaps TRBD1 (6 bases). CDR3 size: 15 residues. The germline V gene encodes CDR1 SGHRS and CDR2 YFSETQ. Trimming removed 0 bases at V and 5 bases at J, with 12 bases between. CDR3 residues: CASSLAAGVNNEQFF. Written as DNA, the CDR3 is TGCGCCAGCAGCTTGGCGGCAGGGGTAAACAATGAGCAGTTCTTC.